This is a list of T cell receptor beta chains from one sample in a study of cytomegalovirus exposure and HLA in healthy donors. Profiled with immunoSEQ multiplex PCR; TCRdb holds only in-frame clones, not every one. This sample yields approximately 170,000 clones, of which around four fifths are seen a single time; more than 1% belongs to the top ten. The sequencing input was PBMCs. The receptor source for this set is a boy younger than 10 in good health and CMV-seronegative. CDR3s include the opening cysteine and the closing phenylalanine or tryptophan. The D gene is left open where the match is weak. Part of the rows lack a size; the others show once, few, many or a class for expanded clones.

j_call | d_call | v_call | clone_size | cdr3_nt | cdr3_aa
TRBJ2-4 | TRBD2 | TRBV7-6 | . | TGTGCCAGCAGCCCCGGGGGGGGAAAAAACATTCAGTACTTC | CASSPGGGKNIQYF
TRBJ2-5 | TRBD1 | TRBV7-9 | . | TGTGCCAGCAGCCGAAGACCTACAGGGGAGCACCAAGAGACCCAGTACTTC | CASSRRPTGEHQETQYF
TRBJ1-2 | . | TRBV27 | . | TGTGCCAGCAGTCTAACCCCGACAGTGGTCTATGGCTACACCTTC | CASSLTPTVVYGYTF
TRBJ2-7 | . | TRBV6-1 | . | TGTGCCAGCAGTGAACATGGCAATTCCTACGAGCAGTACTTC | CASSEHGNSYEQYF
TRBJ1-1 | . | TRBV15 | . | TGTGCCACCAGCAGAGATGGCAGAAGTATGAACACTGAAGCTTTCTTT | CATSRDGRSMNTEAFF
TRBJ2-3 | TRBD2 | TRBV27 | . | TGTGCCAGCAGTGGATTAGCGGGTAGCACAGATACGCAGTATTTT | CASSGLAGSTDTQYF
TRBJ2-3 | TRBD2 | TRBV30 | . | TGTGCCTGGACTAGCGGGACAGATACGCAGTATTTT | CAWTSGTDTQYF
TRBJ2-7 | . | TRBV5-4 | . | TGTGCCAGCAGCGGCGGGCTAGCTTACGAGCAGTACTTC | CASSGGLAYEQYF
TRBJ2-1 | TRBD2 | TRBV6-1 | . | TGTGCCAGCAGTGACCCATCGACGGGGGGGAATGAGCAGTTCTTC | CASSDPSTGGNEQFF
TRBJ2-7 | TRBD2 | TRBV9 | . | TGTGCCAGCAGCCCCCAGGCGGGGGGGGAGCAGTACTTC | CASSPQAGGEQYF
TRBJ1-5 | TRBD1 | TRBV15 | once | TGTGCCGTAAAGACAGGGGTTAGAAGCAATCAGCCCCAGCATTTT | CAVKTGVRSNQPQHF
TRBJ2-5 | TRBD2 | TRBV5-4 | . | TGTGCCAGCACCCCTAGCGGCCAAGAGACCCAGTACTTC | CASTPSGQETQYF
TRBJ1-5 | . | TRBV5-8 | few | TGTGCCAGCAGCTCTGGACAGAAAAATCAGCCCCAGCATTTT | CASSSGQKNQPQHF
TRBJ2-2 | TRBD1 | TRBV6-1 | . | TGTGCCAGCAGTTATGACAGGGGTCACGGGGAGCTGTTTTTT | CASSYDRGHGELFF
TRBJ1-1 | . | TRBV6-6 | . | TGTGCCAGCAGGCAAGGGGCGGTGAACACTGAAGCTTTCTTT | CASRQGAVNTEAFF
TRBJ2-3 | TRBD1 | TRBV10-3 | . | TGTGCCATCGGGGGACAGGGAGCAGATACGCAGTATTTT | CAIGGQGADTQYF
TRBJ2-2 | . | TRBV30 | . | TGTGCCTGGAGAGACAGGCCCGGGGAGCTGTTTTTT | CAWRDRPGELFF